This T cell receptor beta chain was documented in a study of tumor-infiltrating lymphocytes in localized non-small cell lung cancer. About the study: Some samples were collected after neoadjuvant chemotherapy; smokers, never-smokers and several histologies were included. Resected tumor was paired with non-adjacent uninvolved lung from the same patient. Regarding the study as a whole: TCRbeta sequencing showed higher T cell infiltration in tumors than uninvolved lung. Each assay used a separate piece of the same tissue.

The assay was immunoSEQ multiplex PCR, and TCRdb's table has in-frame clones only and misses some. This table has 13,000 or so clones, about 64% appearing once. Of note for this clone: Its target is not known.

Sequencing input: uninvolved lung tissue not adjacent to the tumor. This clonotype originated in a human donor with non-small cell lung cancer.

Here the CDR3 reads CASSYTLAGRNYNEQFF. The CDR3 DNA reads as TGTGCCAGCAGTTACACCCTAGCGGGACGGAACTACAATGAGCAGTTCTTC. This chain connects TRBV11-2 to TRBJ2-1, with TRBD2 matching over 9 bases. Germline CDR1 SGHAT, CDR2 FQNNGV. CDR3 size: 17 residues. The junction had 12 bases not matched to a gene; V was cut back by 6 bases and J by 3 bases. Drawing the rest from reference TRBV11-2 and TRBJ2-1, the complete variable domain is EAGVAQSPRYKIIEKRQSVAFWCNPISGHATLYWYQQILGQGPKLLIQFQNNGVVDDSQLPKDRFSAERLKGVDSTLKIQPAKLEDSAVYLCASSYTLAGRNYNEQFFGPGTRLTVL.